This TCR beta chain was found in a study of CD4+ T cells in melanoma. Overall study findings and caveats: A reported correlation linked neoantigen-specific CD4+ T cells to CD8+, macrophage and B cell function. Neoantigen-specific CD4+ T cells in melanoma reportedly had diverse differentiation states.

Sequenced by immunoSEQ multiplex PCR; TCRdb stores in-frame clones only, minus some. Counted here are about 55,000 clones, over 60% occurring once; the ten biggest clones make up roughly 4.8%. A word on this clone: Its antigen remains unknown.

Germline V gives CDR1 LNHNV, CDR2 YYDKDF (reference sequence). The CDR3 consists of 14 residues. The V gene lost 3 bases and the J gene lost 7 bases, with 13 bases spanning the gap. Sequencing was done on a sample of tumor tissue. The clonotype was recovered from a human donor with melanoma. The genes are TRBV15 and TRBJ2-1; D is tentatively TRBD1 or TRBD2 (5 bases each). DNA for the CDR3: TGTGCCACCAGCAGGCCAGAGGGGCGAAATGAGCAGTTCTTC. It is translated as CATSRPEGRNEQFF.